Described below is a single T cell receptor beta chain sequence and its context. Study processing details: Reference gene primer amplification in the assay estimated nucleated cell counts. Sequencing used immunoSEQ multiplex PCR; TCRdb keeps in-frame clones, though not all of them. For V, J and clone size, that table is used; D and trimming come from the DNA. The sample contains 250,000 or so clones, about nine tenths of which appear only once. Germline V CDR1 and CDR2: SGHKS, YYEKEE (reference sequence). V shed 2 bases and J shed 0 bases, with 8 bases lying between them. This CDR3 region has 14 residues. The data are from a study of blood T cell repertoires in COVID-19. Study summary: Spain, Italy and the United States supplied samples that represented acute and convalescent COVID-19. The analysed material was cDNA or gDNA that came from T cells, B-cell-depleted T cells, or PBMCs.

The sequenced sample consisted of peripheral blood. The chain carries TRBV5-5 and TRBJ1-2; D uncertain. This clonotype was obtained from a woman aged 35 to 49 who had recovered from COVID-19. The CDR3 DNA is TGTGCCAGCAGCTTCACGGGAGCTAACTATGGCTACACCTTC. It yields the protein CASSFTGANYGYTF.